Below, one T cell receptor beta chain is given with its context. One entry per CDR3 protein, called by TCRdb with MiXCR from the 5' RACE reads. The data contain around 320,000 distinct CDR3 sequences, 7.5% to 9% of them singletons. The data originate from a study of T cells after yellow fever vaccination. This TCR derives from a young man who received the YFV17D yellow fever vaccine. The source was CD4+ T cells sorted from PBMCs, collected 5 days after the yellow fever booster vaccination.

CDR3 DNA: TGCGCCAGCGCCCCCACTAGAGACACAGATACGCAGTATTTT. Translated: CASAPTRDTDTQYF. V usage is TRBV10-1 and J usage is TRBJ2-3, with TRBD2 as a possible D gene (5 bases). Trimming shortened V by 8 bases and J by 2 bases, and 14 bases separated the two germline ends. This CDR3 is 14 amino acids long. CDR1 is WNHNN, CDR2 SYGVQD, per germline (reference sequence).